These 12 T cell receptor beta chains were all obtained from the same sample, sequenced in a study of T-cell memory formation after mild COVID-19. TCRdb processed the 5' RACE reads anew with MiXCR; each CDR3 protein has one entry. The repertoire holds tens of thousands of distinct CDR3 sequences, around 13% seen once, with 41% in the top ten. Material: PBMCs or a T cell subset sorted from them (not recorded which). The receptors stem from a man aged 18 to 29 who had mild COVID-19 (a few samples of this study predate the infection). Cell type and time point are not known.

Many counts were recorded for this clonotype. V gene TRBV4-2 combines with J gene TRBJ2-7; D may be TRBD2 (5 bases). The V gene lost 0 bases and the J gene lost 0 bases, with 15 bases spanning the gap. The CDR3 consists of 17 residues. CDR1 and CDR2 (germline): LGHNA, YNFKEQ. The CDR3 is CASSQDSAVFGSYEQYF. CDR3 nucleotide sequence: TGTGCCAGCAGCCAAGATTCAGCGGTTTTCGGCTCCTACGAGCAGTACTTC.

This clonotype was observed a handful of times. V usage is TRBV20-1 and J usage is TRBJ2-2; 10 nucleotides align to TRBD2. The CDR3 spans 16 residues. Germline CDR1 DFQATT, CDR2 SNEGSKA (reference sequence). Trimming cost V 5 bases and J 5 bases; bases outside gene matches: 11. CDR3 loop: CSAPSIAGGLTGELFF. The DNA of the CDR3 is TGCAGTGCTCCCTCCATAGCGGGGGGCTTGACCGGGGAGCTGTTTTTT.

Written as DNA, the CDR3 is TGTGCCAGCAGCCGCCCCGGGACAGGTATCGACACCGGGGAGCTGTTTTTT. It translates to CASSRPGTGIDTGELFF. The chain links TRBV7-2 to TRBJ2-2, with 8 bases matching TRBD1. V lost 5 bases to trimming and J lost 3 bases; unmatched junction nucleotides: 11. Germline lookup yields CDR1 SGHTA and CDR2 FQGNSA. There are 17 residues in the CDR3.

There are a few counts of this clonotype. The V call is TRBV7-3, the J call TRBJ2-1, with D uncertain. V lost 5 bases to trimming and J lost 6 bases, with 11 bases between them. Germline V lookup: CDR1 SGHTA, CDR2 FQGTGA. This CDR3 comprises 13 residues. The CDR3 DNA follows: TGTGCCAGCAGCCACGCCGCGAGCAATGAGCAGTTCTTC. Translated: CASSHAASNEQFF.

Only one count was recorded for this clonotype. V gene TRBV5-1 combines with J gene TRBJ1-1; no clear D gene. Deletions cut 3 bases from V and 3 bases from J, with 15 bases between. CDR3 size: 15 residues. Germline V lookup: CDR1 SGHRS, CDR2 YFSETQ. The CDR3 nucleotides are TGCGCCAGCAGCTACCGCGTGCCCTCGGACACTGAAGCTTTCTTT. Its translation is CASSYRVPSDTEAFF.

This clonotype appeared a few times. This chain joins TRBV27 and TRBJ1-2, with a weak D call TRBD1 (6 bases). The CDR3 totals 13 residues. Trimming removed 6 bases from V and 8 bases from J, with 16 bases in between. The V gene's germline CDR1 is MNHEY and CDR2 SMNVEV (reference sequence). CDR3 loop: CASRPIQGFGYTF. The CDR3 DNA follows: TGTGCCAGCAGACCTATACAGGGATTCGGCTACACCTTC.

This chain uses TRBV7-9 with TRBJ2-3; D remains ambiguous. Germline loops: CDR1 SEHNR, CDR2 FQNEAQ (reference sequence). The V and J ends lost 5 bases and 6 bases respectively, with 6 bases between them. The CDR3 loop spans 11 amino acids. CDR3 sequence (DNA): TGTGCCAGCAGCCTTCCGGATACGCAGTATTTT. It yields the protein CASSLPDTQYF.

The chain carries TRBV7-9 and TRBJ1-4; no reliable D call. The CDR3 totals 12 residues. The V end was cut by 2 bases, the J end by 8 bases, with 6 bases between. Germline V gene data show CDR1 as SEHNR and CDR2 as FQNEAQ (reference sequence). The CDR3 is CASSLFEEKLFF. The CDR3 bases are TGTGCCAGCAGCTTATTCGAAGAAAAACTGTTTTTT.

The chain is built from TRBV20-1 and TRBJ2-5; TRBD2 is a possible D gene (6 bases). V was trimmed by 0 bases and J by 3 bases, leaving 11 bases between them. This CDR3 has 14 amino acids. CDR1 is DFQATT and CDR2 is SNEGSKA in the germline V gene (reference sequence). CDR3 nucleotide sequence: TGCAGTGCTAGAGATTCGGGCGGGGAAGAGACCCAGTACTTC. It yields the protein CSARDSGGEETQYF.

The chain joins TRBV6-2 or TRBV6-3 to TRBJ1-3; 8 bases fit TRBD1. Trimming cost V 4 bases and J 3 bases; bases outside gene matches: 2. The CDR3 covers 14 residues. CDR1 and CDR2 (germline): MNHEY, SVGEGT. The CDR3 nucleotides read TGTGCCAGCAGTTCCGGGACAGGTGGAAACACCATATATTTT. Its translation is CASSSGTGGNTIYF.

The rearrangement uses TRBV9 and TRBJ2-7, with unresolved D. Germline V gene sequence: CDR1 SGDLS, CDR2 YYNGEE. CDR3 length: 15 amino acids. V was shortened by 3 bases and J by 7 bases, with 20 bases between the two germline ends. The CDR3 coding sequence is TGTGCCAGCAGCGCCGAGACGGTCCGGGCTCGGGAGCAGTACGTC. Translated: CASSAETVRAREQYV.

This clonotype was seen repeatedly, ten times or more. The V and J genes are TRBV11-2 and TRBJ2-3; 15 bases line up with TRBD2. This CDR3 contains 18 residues. V lost 5 bases and J lost 4; bases outside the gene matches: 10. Germline loops: CDR1 SGHAT, CDR2 FQNNGV. The CDR3 reads CASSLGLAGGLSADTQYF. DNA for the CDR3: TGTGCCAGCAGCCTCGGACTAGCGGGGGGGCTCAGCGCAGATACGCAGTATTTT.